Below, 19 T cell receptor beta chains from the same sample are listed, as sequenced in a study of long-term antiretroviral therapy in people with HIV. Sequencing used immunoSEQ v3.0 at survey level. The assay was immunoSEQ multiplex PCR, and TCRdb's table has in-frame clones only and misses some. This sample carries around 39,000 clones, about four fifths of them seen once, and the ten largest clones take 6.2%. The sequences come from unsorted PBMCs, collected 1 year after starting antiretroviral therapy. Every receptor here comes from a man younger than 30 with HIV.

The rearrangement joins TRBV6-5 to TRBJ1-1, with TRBD1 matching over 7 bases. The germline gives CDR1 MNHEY, CDR2 SVGAGI. V dropped 6 bases and J dropped 7; count of bases not matched to a gene: 11. CDR3 length equals 14 residues. Here the CDR3 DNA reads TGTGCCAGCAGCCCTGACAGGGTTTGGATTGAAGCTTTCTTT. It translates to CASSPDRVWIEAFF.

This chain links TRBV5-6 with TRBJ1-2, with 8 bases that match TRBD1. Germline CDR1 reads SGHDT; CDR2 reads YYEEEE. This CDR3 has 14 residues. V dropped 0 bases and J dropped 6; count of bases not matched to a gene: 4. CDR3 protein: CASSLVRGLDGYTF. For the CDR3, the DNA is TGTGCCAGCAGCTTGGTCAGGGGGCTCGATGGCTACACCTTC.

The chain carries TRBV19 and TRBJ2-7, with 9 nucleotides matching TRBD1. CDR3 size: 16 residues. The V segment lost 2 bases and the J segment 2 bases; nucleotides outside the gene matches: 7. Germline V gives CDR1 LNHDA, CDR2 SQIVND (reference sequence). CDR3 sequence reads: CASSIRTGVSTYEQYF. The CDR3 DNA sequence: TGTGCCAGTAGTATAAGGACAGGGGTATCAACCTACGAGCAGTACTTC.

The chain employs TRBV4-1 and TRBJ2-2; D call uncertain. The CDR3 extends over 13 amino acids. Trimming pared 5 bases from V and 2 bases from J, leaving 6 bases between. CDR1 is MGHRA, CDR2 YSYEKL, per germline. The CDR3 bases are TGCGCCAGCAGCGTCGGAAACACCGGGGAGCTGTTTTTT. Protein product: CASSVGNTGELFF.

This chain joins TRBV11-2 and TRBJ2-1; no definite D call. The CDR3 is made up of 10 amino acids. Germline lookup yields CDR1 SGHAT and CDR2 FQNNGV. The V end lost 5 bases, the J end lost 10 bases, and 6 bases lay between the germline ends. As DNA, the CDR3 is TGTGCCAGCAGCGCGAGGGAGCAGTTCTTC. Translating it yields CASSAREQFF.

The CDR3: CASSNIPTSSGANVLTF. For the CDR3, the DNA is TGTGCCAGCAGCAATATTCCCACTAGCTCTGGGGCCAACGTCCTGACTTTC. The gene calls are TRBV27 and TRBJ2-6, with a possible D match to TRBD2 (5 bases). The length of the CDR3 is 17 residues. The ends were cut back, 6 bases at V and 0 bases at J, with 15 bases in the middle. Germline CDR1 MNHEY, CDR2 SMNVEV (reference sequence).

This clone is judged medium-sized. This specimen includes other DNA sequences encoding the same CDR3. The genes are TRBV5-6 and TRBJ1-1; no definite D call. This CDR3 is 13 amino acids long. Germline values: CDR1 SGHDT, CDR2 YYEEEE. V was cut by 4 bases and J by 5 bases, with 12 bases left in between. In DNA form, the CDR3 reads TGTGCCAGCAGCCCCTCGGCGGGGACTGAAGCTTTCTTT. Protein: CASSPSAGTEAFF.

The chain carries TRBV5-4 and TRBJ2-2, with 7 bases that match TRBD1. Germline V gene lookup returns CDR1 SGHNT and CDR2 YYREEE (reference sequence). The CDR3 is 14 residues long. V lost 1 base to trimming and J lost 6 bases; unmatched junction nucleotides: 3. CDR3 sequence reads: CASSLHRGPGELFF. The CDR3 DNA follows: TGTGCCAGCAGCTTGCACAGGGGCCCCGGGGAGCTGTTTTTT. The whole variable domain, filled in from reference TRBV5-4 and TRBJ2-2, reads ETGVTQSPTHLIKTRGQQVTLRCSSQSGHNTVSWYQQALGQGPQFIFQYYREEENGRGNFPPRFSGLQFPNYSSELNVNALELDDSALYLCASSLHRGPGELFFGEGSRLTVL.

This clone was picked up a small number of times. The genes are TRBV10-1 and TRBJ1-6; D gene unclear. The CDR3 has 14 residues. Trimming took 5 bases from V and 7 from J, leaving 12 bases between them. Germline lookup yields CDR1 WNHNN and CDR2 SYGVQD (reference sequence). The CDR3: CASSPAHGNSPLHF. In nucleotides, the CDR3 is TGCGCCAGCAGTCCGGCCCATGGGAATTCACCCCTCCACTTT.

V and J are TRBV11-2 and TRBJ2-7; D gene unclear. The germline V gene has CDR1 SGHAT and CDR2 FQNNGV. V dropped 1 base and J dropped 4 bases, with 14 bases sitting between them. The CDR3 is made up of 15 amino acids. CDR3 amino acids: CASSLAPAFGYEQYF. Written as DNA, the CDR3 is TGTGCCAGCAGCTTAGCGCCAGCGTTTGGGTACGAGCAGTACTTC.

The V call is TRBV7-3, the J call TRBJ2-3, with D tentatively TRBD1 or TRBD2 (6 bases each). V was clipped by 5 bases and J by 2 bases, with 20 bases between them. Germline V gene lookup returns CDR1 SGHTA and CDR2 FQGTGA. The CDR3 totals 17 residues. DNA for the CDR3: TGTGCCAGCAGCCGTGTTTTTGTCTCGGGGGCCACAGATACGCAGTATTTT. Translation gives CASSRVFVSGATDTQYF.

The chain joins TRBV7-9 to TRBJ1-6, with a tentative D call TRBD1 (5 bases). Trimming took off 0 bases at V and 14 bases at J, with 14 bases between the two ends. This CDR3 contains 14 residues. Germline V gives CDR1 SEHNR, CDR2 FQNEAQ (reference sequence). The CDR3 DNA sequence: TGTGCCAGCAGCTTAGCCGCGGGACGGGAGTCCCTCCACTTT. Translating gives CASSLAAGRESLHF.

A word on this clone: The junction does not match germline at one end; this may be a read error. The chain joins TRBV29-1 to TRBJ1-1, with D uncertain. Germline loops: CDR1 SQVTM, CDR2 ANQGSEA. The CDR3 loop spans 14 amino acids. The CDR3 DNA reads as TGCAGCGTTGAAACGGGTGGCGGCGAGGGTGGGGAGCCTTTT. This translates into CSVETGGGEGGEPF.

V usage is TRBV27 and J usage is TRBJ1-1; D is unclear. The CDR3 totals 13 residues. Germline CDR1 reads MNHEY; CDR2 reads SMNVEV (reference sequence). Trimming removed 8 bases at V and 1 base at J, with 11 bases between. Written as DNA, the CDR3 is TGTGCCAGCCGGAGGTCACCGAACACTGAAGCTTTCTTT. Protein sequence: CASRRSPNTEAFF.

The chain couples TRBV2 to TRBJ2-7, with D uncertain. The CDR3 is 12 amino acids. Per germline, CDR1 SNHLY and CDR2 FYNNEI. Trimming removed 5 bases from V and 2 bases from J, with 7 bases in between. This CDR3 reads CASSPQTYEQYF. The CDR3 bases are TGTGCCAGCAGTCCTCAAACCTACGAGCAGTACTTC.

V gene TRBV7-2 combines with J gene TRBJ2-1, with D possibly TRBD2 on 6 matching bases. This CDR3 is built from 15 residues. Germline assignment: CDR1 SGHTA and CDR2 FQGNSA. V was trimmed by 4 bases and J by 7 bases, leaving 17 bases between them. The CDR3 region is CASSSSPGGGNEQFF. In DNA, the CDR3 is TGTGCCAGCAGCTCCTCCCCTGGGGGAGGAAATGAGCAGTTCTTC.

The gene calls are TRBV2 and TRBJ2-3; 12 nucleotides agree with TRBD2. The CDR3 sequence is 15 residues long. CDR1 is SNHLY and CDR2 is FYNNEI in the germline V gene. Germline trimming cut 5 bases from V and 1 base from J; bases unmatched to any gene: 1. CDR3 sequence (DNA): TGTGCCAGCAGTAGACTAGCGGGAGGCACAGATACGCAGTATTTT. Its translation is CASSRLAGGTDTQYF.

This chain connects TRBV4-1 to TRBJ2-3; no clear D. The length of the CDR3 is 16 residues. Between the trimmed V and J ends, which lost 4 bases and 2 bases, there was a span of 16 bases. CDR1 and CDR2 (germline): MGHRA, YSYEKL. The chain's CDR3 is CASSPWGPGITDTQYF. The DNA of the CDR3 is TGCGCCAGCAGCCCCTGGGGTCCAGGAATCACAGATACGCAGTATTTT.

The rearrangement uses TRBV18 and TRBJ2-1; a possible D gene is TRBD2 (6 bases). Between the trimmed V and J ends, which lost 6 bases and 0 bases, there was a span of 12 bases. CDR1 and CDR2 from the germline V gene are KGHSH and LQKENI. The CDR3 sequence is 15 residues long. The CDR3 DNA is TGTGCCAGCTCGGGGGGACTTGTCTCCTACAATGAGCAGTTCTTC. Protein product: CASSGGLVSYNEQFF.